The present T cell receptor (beta chain) was sequenced within a study of blood T cell repertoires in COVID-19 (dated by TCRdb to 2018 to 2020). For context, the study as a whole: Samples from collaborators originated in the United States, Italy and Spain and spanned both the acute and convalescent phases of COVID-19. The material from the prospective study consisted of cDNA or gDNA derived from T cells, B-cell-depleted T cells, or PBMCs. Deeply sampled blood TCRbeta repertoires from subjects exposed to, actively infected with, or recovered from COVID-19 were included in the dataset. The repertoires were made available in a free public database intended to serve as a resource for research on the immune response to SARS-CoV-2. Samples were obtained from the ongoing ImmuneRACE study (first 160 participants) and from 1,254 subjects provided by 6 global collaborators. Nearly every sample came with metadata listing a de-identified subject ID, COVID-19 status, age in years and sex. Where available, HLA class I and class II types were obtained from metadata supplied by the sample provider rather than from assay-based typing.

The paper's findings and limits, for the study overall: Clinical and demographic metadata were provided uncurated, with the amount varying by source and participant.

The V end loses 5 bases and the J end loses 6 bases, and a stretch of 16 bases separates them. The germline V gene (reference sequence) specifies LNHDA as CDR1 and SQIVND as CDR2. The CDR3 contains 15 residues, cysteine and phenylalanine counted. Just the 45-base CDR3 DNA is kept, in frame starting at base 1. In the case of this clone: Its antigen specificity is not known. Within one base of it there is no much larger clone, and no base qualities were kept.

The collaborating institutions used their own protocols to collect whole blood in K2EDTA tubes. For TCRbeta analysis, collaborators shipped samples as frozen whole blood, isolated PBMCs, or DNA extracted from either of those sample types. TCRbeta CDR3 regions were amplified from genomic DNA by means of the immunoSEQ Assay, a bias-controlled multiplex PCR. As for the original processing: The number of nucleated cells in each sample was estimated from the amplification of reference gene primers within the assay. Sequence reads were collapsed and filtered to measure the absolute abundance of every unique TCRbeta CDR3 rearrangement. For each sample, productive Simpson clonality was calculated as the square root of Simpson's diversity index over productive rearrangements. TCRdb retrieved this table from immuneACCESS and kept in-frame rearrangements only. Not all clones are present; in checked studies, unresolved V genes account for under half, and no reason is known for the remainder. V, J and clone size are taken as reported in that table, and D and trimming were inferred from the DNA itself. This sample comprises some 170,000 clones, about 87% of them detected only once. The ten largest clones represent roughly 1.5% of the sample.

In this chain, TRBV19 is recombined with TRBJ1-4; too little of a D gene remains to name it. The sequence came from a woman aged 45 to 65 with acute or convalescent COVID-19. Sequencing input: peripheral blood. The DNA is TGTGCCAGTAGTGCATACGGGAGGCTTGATGAAAAACTGTTTTTT. This encodes CASSAYGRLDEKLFF.